This is a list of T cell receptor beta chains from one sample in a study of blood T cell repertoires in COVID-19. Generated by immunoSEQ multiplex PCR, the TCRdb table keeps only in-frame clones and is missing some. The sample has approximately 140,000 clones, roughly 85% seen once. Sequencing was carried out using peripheral blood. The receptors were gathered from a man aged 65 to 85 with acute or convalescent COVID-19. Both conserved end residues are part of each CDR3. Fields, in order: V gene, clone size, J gene, D gene, CDR3 DNA, CDR3 protein. A D gene is named only where the DNA matches it firmly. A row's size may be missing; if present it is once, few, many or a size class.

TRBV9	few	TRBJ1-3	TRBD1	TGTGCCAGCAGCACCTGGGACAGGTCCCACTCTGGAAACACCATATATTTT	CASSTWDRSHSGNTIYF
TRBV20-1	NA	TRBJ2-3	NA	TGCAGTGCTAGTCCCGTCGGCACAGATACGCAGTATTTT	CSASPVGTDTQYF
TRBV5-1	NA	TRBJ2-3	TRBD1	TGCGCCAGCAGCTTCGAACAGGGGGCTGCAGATACGCAGTATTTT	CASSFEQGAADTQYF
TRBV9	few	TRBJ2-5	TRBD1	TGTGCCAGCAGCGTCGGAACAGGGGCTGGGGAGACCCAGTACTTC	CASSVGTGAGETQYF
TRBV7-9	NA	TRBJ1-2	TRBD1	TGTGCCAGCAGCCCCCGACAGGGAACCTATGGCTACACCTTC	CASSPRQGTYGYTF
TRBV24-1	NA	TRBJ2-1	NA	TGTGCCACCAGTGAACCCCCTACGAATGAGCAGTTCTTC	CATSEPPTNEQFF
TRBV2	NA	TRBJ2-1	TRBD2	TGTGCCAGCAGTTATAGCGGGAGTACACACAATGAGCAGTTCTTC	CASSYSGSTHNEQFF
TRBV11-2	NA	TRBJ2-7	TRBD2	TGTGCCAGCAGCCCCCCGGGGGGGCGTTACGAGCAGTACTTC	CASSPPGGRYEQYF
TRBV4-3	NA	TRBJ1-4	TRBD1	TGCGCCAGCAGCAACAACAGGGGAACTAATGAAAAACTGTTTTTT	CASSNNRGTNEKLFF
TRBV24-1	few	TRBJ2-5	TRBD1	TGTGCCACCAGTGACCCTGGGACAGCTCAAGAGACCCAGTACTTC	CATSDPGTAQETQYF
TRBV19	NA	TRBJ2-5	NA	TGTGCCAGTAGTATAGTGGGGGGACAAGAGACCCAGTACTTC	CASSIVGGQETQYF
TRBV5-1	NA	TRBJ2-1	TRBD2	TGCGCCAGCAGCGAGACTAGCGGGAGACCCTACAATGAGCAGTTCTTC	CASSETSGRPYNEQFF
TRBV30	NA	TRBJ1-4	NA	TGTGCCTGGAAATGGGGGGACGGTAATGAAAAACTGTTTTTT	CAWKWGDGNEKLFF
TRBV24-1	NA	TRBJ2-5	NA	TGTGCCACCAGTGAAACGCGATCAAAGACAACTCAAGAGACCCAGTACTTC	CATSETRSKTTQETQYF
TRBV24-1	NA	TRBJ1-1	NA	TGTGCCACCAGTGATTTTGGGGCAGGGGAGAGGGGTGAAGCTTTCTTT	CATSDFGAGERGEAFF
TRBV19	NA	TRBJ2-5	TRBD2	TGTGCCAGTACCAGGACTAGCGGGCCCCAAGAGACCCAGTACTTC	CASTRTSGPQETQYF
TRBV29-1	NA	TRBJ2-7	NA	TGCAGCGTTGAATCCGGTAGGGGGACCTACGAGCAGTACTTC	CSVESGRGTYEQYF
TRBV16	NA	TRBJ1-5	TRBD1	TGTGCCAGCAGCAGGGACAGAGATCAGCCCCAGCATTTT	CASSRDRDQPQHF
TRBV9	NA	TRBJ2-3	TRBD1	TGTGCCAGCAGCCCCCAACAGGGGACAGATACGCAGTATTTT	CASSPQQGTDTQYF
TRBV27	NA	TRBJ2-5	NA	TGTGCCAGCAGTAAGCGACAGAACCGGGAGACCCAGTACTTC	CASSKRQNRETQYF
TRBV6-5	NA	TRBJ1-5	TRBD1	TGTGCCAGCAGGGGGACAGGGGGGAGTCAGCCCCAGCATTTT	CASRGTGGSQPQHF
TRBV10-3	NA	TRBJ1-2	TRBD1	TGTGCCATCAGTGGGGACAGGGGGCCCTATGGCTACACCTTC	CAISGDRGPYGYTF
TRBV9	NA	TRBJ2-7	TRBD2	TGTGCCAGCAGCGTAGCAACTAGCGGGAGGGCCGGGGAGCAGTACTTC	CASSVATSGRAGEQYF
TRBV5-5	once	TRBJ1-2	TRBD1	TGTGCCAGCAGCCTTCAACCGGGACAGGGCTACTATGGCTACACCTTC	CASSLQPGQGYYGYTF
TRBV5-1	NA	TRBJ1-1	TRBD1	TGCGCCAGCACCTTACCAACCCCGGGACAGGGTGAAGCTTTCTTT	CASTLPTPGQGEAFF
TRBV11-2	NA	TRBJ2-2	NA	TGTGCCAGCAGCTCCCTCCCGGGATTAGCCGGGGAGCTGTTTTTT	CASSSLPGLAGELFF
TRBV29-1	NA	TRBJ1-1	NA	TGCAGCGTCCAAATTCTGGGACAAGAAAACACTGAAGCTTTCTTT	CSVQILGQENTEAFF
TRBV10-3	NA	TRBJ2-3	TRBD2	TGTGCCATCAGTGAGTTTAGCGGGAGGGTAACAGATACGCAGTATTTT	CAISEFSGRVTDTQYF
TRBV28	NA	TRBJ2-4	TRBD2	TGTGCCAGCAGGCCCGGGAGGGCCGGGAACATTCAGTACTTC	CASRPGRAGNIQYF
TRBV27	once	TRBJ1-1	TRBD1	TGTGCCAGCAGTCCACAGGGGGCGCGGACTGAAGCTTTCTTT	CASSPQGARTEAFF
TRBV5-4	NA	TRBJ1-4	NA	TGTGCCAGCAGCAAGGACAGCTATAATGAAAAACTGTTTTTT	CASSKDSYNEKLFF